This T cell receptor (beta chain) derives from a study of cytomegalovirus exposure and HLA in healthy donors. Study-level results: Later genetic work tied a missense DCLRE1C variant to beta-chain V and J trimming.

The PCR had 60 Vbeta and 13 Jbeta primers. Sequencing was performed with immunoSEQ multiplex PCR; in TCRdb, only in-frame clones are kept and a portion is missing. The table records roughly 98,000 clones, roughly three quarters of them present only once. Concerning this clone: Its antigen is as yet unknown.

The V segment lost 8 bases and the J segment 4 bases; nucleotides outside the gene matches: 6. The CDR3 is 13 amino acids. Germline assignment: CDR1 MNHNS and CDR2 SASEGT. Material for sequencing was PBMCs. The origin of this receptor is a female donor in good health and CMV-seronegative. The V and J genes are TRBV6-1 and TRBJ1-1, with 8 bases matching TRBD1. CDR3 sequence: CASGNRGSTEAFF. DNA for the CDR3: TGTGCCAGCGGCAACAGGGGGAGCACTGAAGCTTTCTTT.